This entry lists 20 T cell receptor beta chains sequenced from one sample in a study of shared clonotypes between healthy human individuals. The data were produced by immunoSEQ multiplex PCR, yet TCRdb's version contains in-frame clones alone and is incomplete. The profile shows some 2.3 million clones, roughly 93% of them singletons. The source material was naive CD4+ T cells from PBMCs. Subset here: CD45RA+ positively selected. The origin of the receptors is a man younger than 35 in good health. Some clones in this sample may be carry-over from other donors' samples.

This clone has just a few counts. The genes are TRBV2 and TRBJ1-1; perhaps TRBD1 as D (5 bases). Germline CDR1 and CDR2: SNHLY and FYNNEI. This CDR3 has 13 amino acids. Trimming pared 5 bases from V and 1 base from J, leaving 8 bases between. CDR3 coding DNA: TGTGCCAGCAGTTTTGACAGGAACACTGAAGCTTTCTTT. Protein sequence: CASSFDRNTEAFF.

This chain links TRBV21-1 with TRBJ1-1. TRBV21-1 constitutes a pseudogene. This CDR3 is built from 12 residues. DNA for the CDR3: TGTGCCAGCAGCGGGAGTTTAGAGGGAGCTTTCTTT. Translated: CASSGSLEGAFF.

Concerning this clone: At one of its ends the junction is not consistent with the germline gene, which may arise from a read error. V usage is TRBV19 and J usage is TRBJ2-2; 8 nucleotides align to TRBD1. CDR1 is LNHDA and CDR2 is SQIVND in the germline V gene (reference sequence). There are 16 residues in the CDR3. CDR3 DNA: TGTGCCAGTAGTATTATTCAGGGGGCGATCACCAGGGAGCTGTTTTTT. Translation gives CASSIIQGAITRELFF.

Comments on this clone: In the same sample, other DNA sequences code for this CDR3. V and J are TRBV5-4 and TRBJ1-1; a possible D gene is TRBD1 (6 bases). The CDR3 sequence is 15 residues long. V gave up 2 bases and J gave up 1 base, with 12 bases separating them. Germline V gene sequence: CDR1 SGHNT, CDR2 YYREEE (reference sequence). The CDR3 sequence: CASSLPQGANTEAFF. The CDR3 DNA reads TGTGCCAGCAGCTTACCACAGGGAGCGAACACTGAAGCTTTCTTT.

The chain has TRBV4-2 and TRBJ2-7; 8 bases are a match to TRBD1. With V trimmed by 1 base and J by 6 bases, 8 bases remained unmatched. Germline CDR1 LGHNA, CDR2 YNFKEQ. CDR3 size: 15 residues. The CDR3: CASSQGRGRDGEQYF. The CDR3 nucleotides are TGTGCCAGCAGCCAAGGCAGGGGGCGGGATGGCGAGCAGTACTTC.

This clone has only one observation. The V and J genes are TRBV7-3 and TRBJ1-1; D not resolved. This CDR3 region has 13 residues. Per the germline V gene, CDR1 is SGHTA and CDR2 is FQGTGA. V was pared by 2 bases and J by 11 bases, with 15 bases between. CDR3 nucleotide sequence: TGTGCCAGCAGCTTAGGCGTCCAGACCGACGCTTTCTTT. Translated: CASSLGVQTDAFF.

This chain uses TRBV29-1 with TRBJ2-1, with D hard to call. V shed 0 bases and J shed 6 bases, with 9 bases lying between them. The CDR3 extends over 13 amino acids. CDR1 and CDR2 (germline): SQVTM, ANQGSEA. The CDR3 DNA is TGCAGCGTTGAAGACTGGGGTGGCAATGAGCAGTTCTTC. Encoded protein: CSVEDWGGNEQFF.

CDR3 residues: CASSYSGRPNEQFF. The CDR3 DNA follows: TGTGCCAGCAGTTACTCGGGACGGCCCAATGAGCAGTTCTTC. This chain uses TRBV6-5 with TRBJ2-1; D possibly uses TRBD1 or TRBD2 (5 bases each). V was pared by 0 bases and J by 6 bases, with 9 bases between. Germline V lookup: CDR1 MNHEY, CDR2 SVGAGI. CDR3 length equals 14 residues.

As regards this clone: The sample has other DNA sequences that encode this CDR3 too. The gene calls are TRBV30 and TRBJ1-5, with D possibly matching TRBD1 (6 bases). V was shortened by 0 bases and J by 5 bases, with 8 bases between the two germline ends. From germline, CDR1 is GTSNPN and CDR2 SVGIG (reference sequence). This CDR3 has 13 amino acids. The chain's CDR3 is CAWSVGGDQPQHF. Here the CDR3 DNA reads TGTGCCTGGAGTGTCGGGGGCGATCAGCCCCAGCATTTT.

The chain joins TRBV15 to TRBJ2-3; a weak D match, TRBD2 (7 bases). Looked up from germline, CDR1 is LNHNV and CDR2 is YYDKDF (reference sequence). Trimming took 3 bases from V and 1 from J, leaving 17 bases between them. This CDR3 comprises 17 residues. In nucleotides, the CDR3 is TGTGCCACCAGCAGGACCCGGGGGCTAGCGGGCACAGATACGCAGTATTTT. This translates into CATSRTRGLAGTDTQYF.

The chain uses TRBV2 and TRBJ2-7; D unclear. V lost 5 bases, J lost 4 bases, and 15 bases lay in between. Germline V gives CDR1 SNHLY, CDR2 FYNNEI. The length of the CDR3 is 14 residues. CDR3 sequence reads: CASSLSSGVYEQYF. In DNA, the CDR3 is TGTGCCAGCAGTCTCTCCAGTGGGGTATACGAGCAGTACTTC.

V is TRBV18 and J is TRBJ2-7, with TRBD2 as a possible D gene (5 bases). CDR1 and CDR2 from the germline V gene are KGHSH and LQKENI. Trimming left V 3 bases short and J 7 bases short, with 7 bases between. The CDR3 is 11 amino acids. The CDR3, as DNA: TGTGCCAGCTCACCTACGGGGGAGCAGTACTTC. Protein: CASSPTGEQYF.

In the case of this clone: Other DNA sequences from this sample encode an identical CDR3 as well. The chain is built from TRBV28 and TRBJ1-1; D is unresolved. Trimming shortened V by 7 bases and J by 4 bases, and 7 bases separated the two germline ends. The length of the CDR3 is 11 residues. Germline V CDR1 and CDR2: MDHEN, SYDVKM. The CDR3 nucleotides read TGTGCCAGCACCGGTCCCACTGAAGCTTTCTTT. Residues: CASTGPTEAFF.

The chain employs TRBV29-1 and TRBJ1-1; TRBD1 matches at 8 bases. The CDR3 contains 17 residues. V lost 7 bases and J lost 4; bases outside the gene matches: 20. Germline loops: CDR1 SQVTM, CDR2 ANQGSEA. Here the CDR3 DNA reads TGCAGCGCCGTCGGAGGACAGGGTAGGGAATACTCCACTGAAGCTTTCTTT. Translating gives CSAVGGQGREYSTEAFF.

The chain couples TRBV30 to TRBJ2-1, with 10 bases lining up with TRBD2. Germline V gene lookup returns CDR1 GTSNPN and CDR2 SVGIG (reference sequence). V dropped 3 bases and J dropped 6; count of bases not matched to a gene: 8. The CDR3 consists of 15 residues. CDR3 sequence: CAWRALAGVVNEQFF. The CDR3 bases are TGTGCCTGGAGGGCTCTAGCGGGAGTGGTCAATGAGCAGTTCTTC.

The chain employs TRBV2 and TRBJ2-2; the match to TRBD2 covers 7 bases. After removal of 3 bases from V and 4 bases from J, the junction contained 5 bases not matched to a gene. The length of the CDR3 is 15 residues. Germline V CDR1 and CDR2: SNHLY, FYNNEI. For the CDR3, the DNA is TGTGCCAGCAGTGACACGCGGGGGTCCACCGGGGAGCTGTTTTTT. Residues: CASSDTRGSTGELFF. The full variable domain, in which reference TRBV2 and TRBJ2-2 provide the parts outside the CDR3, is EPEVTQTPSHQVTQMGQEVILRCVPISNHLYFYWYRQILGQKVEFLVSFYNNEISEKSEIFDDQFSVERPDGSNFTLKIRSTKLEDSAMYFCASSDTRGSTGELFFGEGSRLTVL.

The chain carries TRBV15 and TRBJ2-1; D is uncertain. V was cut by 0 bases and J by 2 bases, with 5 bases left in between. Germline V gene sequence: CDR1 LNHNV, CDR2 YYDKDF (reference sequence). The CDR3 sequence is 14 residues long. In DNA form, the CDR3 reads TGTGCCACCAGCAGAGATGCAGCCTACAATGAGCAGTTCTTC. Amino acids: CATSRDAAYNEQFF.

The chain combines TRBV29-1 with TRBJ1-1; D may be TRBD1 (5 bases). The CDR3 is made up of 14 amino acids. Germline V lookup: CDR1 SQVTM, CDR2 ANQGSEA. Trimming took off 6 bases at V and 1 base at J, with 15 bases between the two ends. The DNA for the CDR3 is TGCAGCGTCAGTAACGTGGGACGGAACACTGAAGCTTTCTTT. Its translation: CSVSNVGRNTEAFF.

This chain connects TRBV13 to TRBJ2-5, with a tentative D call TRBD2 (6 bases). The V end lost 2 bases, the J end lost 2 bases, and 9 bases lay between the germline ends. Looked up from germline, CDR1 is PRHDT and CDR2 is FYEKMQ (reference sequence). The CDR3 consists of 14 residues. The CDR3 bases are TGTGCCAGCAGCTTACGGAGGGTGCAAGAGACCCAGTACTTC. Protein: CASSLRRVQETQYF.

CDR3 loop: CASSLMARANGYTF. CDR3 nucleotides: TGTGCCAGCAGTTTAATGGCCAGGGCAAATGGCTACACCTTC. This chain links TRBV28 with TRBJ1-2, with D tentatively TRBD1 (5 bases). Germline assignment: CDR1 MDHEN and CDR2 SYDVKM. V lost 2 bases and J lost 6, with 13 bases in between. The CDR3 loop spans 14 amino acids.